The present T cell receptor (beta chain) was sequenced within a study of identifying expanded T cells in peripheral blood. Healthy donors had no documented immune events, such as infections, while sampled. TCRdb keeps only in-frame clones here, not all; method: immunoSEQ multiplex PCR. The data show approximately 85,000 clones, 88% seen once. Regarding this clone: What it binds is not known.

Whole-study results and caveats: Two-week clone count variance significantly increased as total template count grew.

Germline CDR1 and CDR2: SGDLS and YYNGEE. CDR3 length: 13 amino acids. Trimming cost V 0 bases and J 4 bases, with 5 bases left between them. Material: blood. The chain carries TRBV9 and TRBJ2-1; D is unresolved. The sequence came from a person aged 18-69 years in good health. The DNA for the CDR3 is TGTGCCAGCAGCGTAGATGGTTACAATGAGCAGTTCTTC. It is translated as CASSVDGYNEQFF.